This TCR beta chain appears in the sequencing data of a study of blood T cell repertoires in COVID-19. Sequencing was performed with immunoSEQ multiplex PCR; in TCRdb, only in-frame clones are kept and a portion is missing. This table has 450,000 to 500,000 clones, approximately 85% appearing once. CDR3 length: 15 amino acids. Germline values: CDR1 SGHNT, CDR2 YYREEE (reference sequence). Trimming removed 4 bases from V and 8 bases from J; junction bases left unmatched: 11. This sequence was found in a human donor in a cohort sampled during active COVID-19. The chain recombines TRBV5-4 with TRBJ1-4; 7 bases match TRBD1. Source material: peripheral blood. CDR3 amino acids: CASSPETGRSEKLFF. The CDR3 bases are TGTGCCAGCAGCCCCGAGACAGGGAGGAGCGAAAAACTGTTTTTT.